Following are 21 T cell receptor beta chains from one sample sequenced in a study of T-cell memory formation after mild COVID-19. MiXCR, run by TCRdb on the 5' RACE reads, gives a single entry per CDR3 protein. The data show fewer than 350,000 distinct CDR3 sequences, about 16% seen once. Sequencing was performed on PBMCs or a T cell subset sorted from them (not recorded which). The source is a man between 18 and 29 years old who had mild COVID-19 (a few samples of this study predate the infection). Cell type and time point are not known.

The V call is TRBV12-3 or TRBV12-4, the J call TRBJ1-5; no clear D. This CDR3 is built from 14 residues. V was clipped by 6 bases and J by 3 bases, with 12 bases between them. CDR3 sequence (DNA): TGTGCCAGCAGCTTCCTGAACCTCAATCAGCCCCAGCATTTT. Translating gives CASSFLNLNQPQHF.

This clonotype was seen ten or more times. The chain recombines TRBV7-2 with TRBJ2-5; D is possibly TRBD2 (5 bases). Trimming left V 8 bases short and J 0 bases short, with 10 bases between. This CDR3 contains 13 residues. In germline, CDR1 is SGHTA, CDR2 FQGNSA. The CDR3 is CASGRGYQETQYF. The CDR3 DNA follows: TGTGCCAGCGGGCGAGGGTACCAAGAGACCCAGTACTTC.

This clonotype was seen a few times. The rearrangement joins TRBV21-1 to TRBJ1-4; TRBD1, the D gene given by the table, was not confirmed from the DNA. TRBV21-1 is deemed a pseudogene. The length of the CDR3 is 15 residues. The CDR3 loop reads CASSKERGTNEKLFF. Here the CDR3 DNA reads TGTGCCAGCAGCAAAGAGAGGGGAACTAATGAAAAACTGTTTTTT.

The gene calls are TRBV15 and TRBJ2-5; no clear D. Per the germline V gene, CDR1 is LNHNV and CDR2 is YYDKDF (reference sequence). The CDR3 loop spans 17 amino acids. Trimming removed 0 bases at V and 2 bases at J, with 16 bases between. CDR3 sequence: CATSRDRPGPTQETQYF. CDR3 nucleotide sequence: TGTGCCACCAGCAGAGACCGGCCTGGCCCGACGCAAGAGACCCAGTACTTC.

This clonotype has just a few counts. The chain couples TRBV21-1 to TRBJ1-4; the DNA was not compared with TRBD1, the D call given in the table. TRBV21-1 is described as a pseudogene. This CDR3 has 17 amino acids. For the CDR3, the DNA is TGTGCCAGCAGCAACGGAACAGGGGACAGAATTAATGAAAAACTGTTTTTT. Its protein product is CASSNGTGDRINEKLFF.

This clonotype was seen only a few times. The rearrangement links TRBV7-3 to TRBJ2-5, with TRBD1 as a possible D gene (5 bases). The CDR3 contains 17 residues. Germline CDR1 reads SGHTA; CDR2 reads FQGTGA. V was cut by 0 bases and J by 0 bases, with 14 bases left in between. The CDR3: CASSLTGATSYQETQYF. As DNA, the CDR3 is TGTGCCAGCAGCTTAACAGGGGCTACCTCGTACCAAGAGACCCAGTACTTC.

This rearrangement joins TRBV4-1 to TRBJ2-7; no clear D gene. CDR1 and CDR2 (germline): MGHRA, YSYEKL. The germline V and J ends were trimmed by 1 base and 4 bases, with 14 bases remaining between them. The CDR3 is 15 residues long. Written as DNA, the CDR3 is TGCGCCAGCAGCCAAGGCGTCAACGGAGCGTACGAGCAGTACGTC. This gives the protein CASSQGVNGAYEQYV.

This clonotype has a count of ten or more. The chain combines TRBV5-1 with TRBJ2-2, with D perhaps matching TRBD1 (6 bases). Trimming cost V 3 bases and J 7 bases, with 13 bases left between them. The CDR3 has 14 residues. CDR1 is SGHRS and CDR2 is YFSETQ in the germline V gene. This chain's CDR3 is CASSSQGYDGELFF. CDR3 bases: TGCGCCAGCAGCTCACAGGGATACGACGGGGAGCTGTTTTTT.

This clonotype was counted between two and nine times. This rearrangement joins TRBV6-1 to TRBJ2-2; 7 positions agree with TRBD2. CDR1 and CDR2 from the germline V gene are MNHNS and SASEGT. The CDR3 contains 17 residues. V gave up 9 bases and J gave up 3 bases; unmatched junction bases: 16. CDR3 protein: CASRLALDWAHTGELFF. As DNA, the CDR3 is TGTGCCAGTCGACTAGCCTTAGATTGGGCCCACACCGGGGAGCTGTTTTTT.

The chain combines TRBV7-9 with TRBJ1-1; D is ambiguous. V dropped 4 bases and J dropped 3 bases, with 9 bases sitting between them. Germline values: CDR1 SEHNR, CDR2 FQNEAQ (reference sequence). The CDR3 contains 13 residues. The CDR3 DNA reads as TGTGCCAGCAGCTCAATTGTGCACACTGAAGCTTTCTTT. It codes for CASSSIVHTEAFF.

The CDR3 loop is CASRPGLAGGSSYNEQFF. The CDR3 DNA follows: TGTGCCAGCAGACCAGGACTAGCGGGGGGTAGCTCCTACAATGAGCAGTTCTTC. This sequence joins TRBV5-5 and TRBJ2-1; 14 bases are a match to TRBD2. V lost 5 bases, J lost 0 bases, and 7 bases stayed unmatched. The germline V gene has CDR1 SGHKS and CDR2 YYEKEE (reference sequence). The CDR3 sequence is 18 residues long.

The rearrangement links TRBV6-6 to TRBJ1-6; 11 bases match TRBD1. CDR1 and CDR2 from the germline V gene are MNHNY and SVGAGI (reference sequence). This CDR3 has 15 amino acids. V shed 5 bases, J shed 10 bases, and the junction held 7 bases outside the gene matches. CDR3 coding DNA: TGTGCCAGCAGTAGGGACAGGGGGAGTTTGTCACCCCTCCACTTT. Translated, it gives CASSRDRGSLSPLHF.

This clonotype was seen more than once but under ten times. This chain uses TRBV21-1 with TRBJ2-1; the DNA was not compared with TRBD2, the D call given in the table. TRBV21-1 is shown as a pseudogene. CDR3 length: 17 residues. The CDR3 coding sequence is TGTGCCAGCAGCCTAGACCCGGGACTAGCGGCCGCAAGTGAGCAGTTCTTC. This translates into CASSLDPGLAAASEQFF.

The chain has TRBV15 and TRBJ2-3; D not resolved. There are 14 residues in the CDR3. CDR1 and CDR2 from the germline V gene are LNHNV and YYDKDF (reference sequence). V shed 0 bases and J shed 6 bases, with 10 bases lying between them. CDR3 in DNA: TGTGCCACCAGCAGAGATACCTTGGAGGATACGCAGTATTTT. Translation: CATSRDTLEDTQYF.

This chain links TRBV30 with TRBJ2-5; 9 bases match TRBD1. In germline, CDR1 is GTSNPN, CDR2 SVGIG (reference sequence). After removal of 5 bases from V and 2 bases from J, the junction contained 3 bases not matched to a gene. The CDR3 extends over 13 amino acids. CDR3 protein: CAWDGQGQETQYF. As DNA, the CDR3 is TGTGCCTGGGATGGACAGGGGCAAGAGACCCAGTACTTC. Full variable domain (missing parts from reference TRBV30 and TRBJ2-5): SQTIHQWPATLVQPVGSPLSLECTVEGTSNPNLYWYRQAAGRGLQLLFYSVGIGQISSEVPQNLSASRPQDRQFILSSKKLLLSDSGFYLCAWDGQGQETQYFGPGTRLLVL.

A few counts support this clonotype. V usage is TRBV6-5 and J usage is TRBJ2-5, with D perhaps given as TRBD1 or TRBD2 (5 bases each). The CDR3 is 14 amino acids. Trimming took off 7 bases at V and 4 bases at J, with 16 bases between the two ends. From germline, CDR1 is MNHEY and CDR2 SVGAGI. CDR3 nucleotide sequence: TGTGCCAGCAAAACCGGGGACCACGCAGAGACCCAGTACTTC. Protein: CASKTGDHAETQYF.

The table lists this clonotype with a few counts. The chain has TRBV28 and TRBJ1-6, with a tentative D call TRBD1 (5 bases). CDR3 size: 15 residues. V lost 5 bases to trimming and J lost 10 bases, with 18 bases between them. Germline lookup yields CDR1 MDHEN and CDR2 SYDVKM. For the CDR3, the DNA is TGTGCCAGCAGTGGGGCGTCAGGCCGTAGGTCACCCCTCCACTTT. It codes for CASSGASGRRSPLHF.

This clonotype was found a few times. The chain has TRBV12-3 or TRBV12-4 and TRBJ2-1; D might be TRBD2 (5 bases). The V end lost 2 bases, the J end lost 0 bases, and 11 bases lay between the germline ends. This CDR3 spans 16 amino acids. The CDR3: CASSLPEGSSYNEQFF. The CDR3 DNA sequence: TGTGCCAGCAGTTTACCCGAAGGGAGCTCCTACAATGAGCAGTTCTTC.

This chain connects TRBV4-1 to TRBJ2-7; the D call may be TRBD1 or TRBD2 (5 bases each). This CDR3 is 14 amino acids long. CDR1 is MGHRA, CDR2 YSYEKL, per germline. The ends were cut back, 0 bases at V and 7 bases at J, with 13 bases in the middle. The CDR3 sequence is CASSQEGAGNEQYV. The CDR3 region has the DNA TGCGCCAGCAGCCAAGAAGGGGCCGGGAATGAGCAGTACGTC.

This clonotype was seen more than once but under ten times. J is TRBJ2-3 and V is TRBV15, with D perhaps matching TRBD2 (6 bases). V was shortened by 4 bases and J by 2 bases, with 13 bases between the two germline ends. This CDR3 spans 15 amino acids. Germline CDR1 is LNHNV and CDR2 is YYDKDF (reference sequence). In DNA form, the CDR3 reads TGTGCCACCAGCATGCCCCTAGCGCTCACAGATACGCAGTATTTT. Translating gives CATSMPLALTDTQYF.

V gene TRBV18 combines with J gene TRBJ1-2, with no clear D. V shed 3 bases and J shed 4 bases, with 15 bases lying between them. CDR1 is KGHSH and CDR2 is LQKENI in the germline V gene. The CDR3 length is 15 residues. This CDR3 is CASSPDVRGSYGYTF. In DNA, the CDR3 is TGTGCCAGCTCACCGGATGTCAGAGGTTCCTATGGCTACACCTTC.